The rows below give T cell receptor beta chains drawn from one sample of a study of human T cells and chemical hapten exposure. Via MiXCR, TCRdb re-called the RACE reads, giving one row per CDR3 protein. Of approximately 340,000 distinct CDR3 sequences in the sample, around 7% were seen once. The sample here was whole blood, taken in connection with sensitization to the hapten diphenylcyclopropenone (DPC). Receptor source: a woman younger than 30 with alopecia areata. Some clones in this sample may be carry-over from other donors' samples. Each CDR3 is given with its conserved first and last residue. D genes are given only for firm matches. Only some rows state a clone size, as once, few, many or a class for expanded clones.

v_call	j_call	d_call	clone_size	cdr3_nt	cdr3_aa
TRBV6-2/TRBV6-3	TRBJ1-1	TRBD1	-	TGTGCCAGCAGAACAGGGGCTGCCGGTAACACTGAAGCTTTCTTT	CASRTGAAGNTEAFF
TRBV6-1	TRBJ1-4	TRBD1	-	TGTGCCAGCAGTGGACCAACCAGGGGGCCTGAAAAACTGTTTTTT	CASSGPTRGPEKLFF
TRBV20-1	TRBJ1-5	TRBD1	many	TGCAGTGCTAGGCCCCTTACAGGGGCTGGGAATCAGCCCCAGCATTTT	CSARPLTGAGNQPQHF
TRBV5-1	TRBJ2-7	TRBD1	-	TGCGCCAGCAGCTCAAGCCCCGGGACAGGGGTCTACGAGCAGTACTTC	CASSSSPGTGVYEQYF
TRBV5-6	TRBJ1-2	-	many	TGTGCCAGCAGCTCGAGGGCCGCGAACTATGGCTACACCTTC	CASSSRAANYGYTF
TRBV7-2	TRBJ2-3	TRBD1	few	TGTGCCAGCAGCTTTTCGCCTAGACAGGGTACGCAGTATTTT	CASSFSPRQGTQYF
TRBV4-3	TRBJ1-1	-	many	TGCGCCAGCAGCCAAGATGGACGAGCAAACACTGAAGCTTTCTTT	CASSQDGRANTEAFF
TRBV6-1	TRBJ1-1	-	few	TGTGCCAGTGGTCGAGACAGAAAGAACACTGAAGCTTTCTTT	CASGRDRKNTEAFF
TRBV5-1	TRBJ1-2	-	many	TGCGCCAGCAGCTCCGATATTACACTTAACTATGGCTACACCTTC	CASSSDITLNYGYTF
TRBV5-1	TRBJ2-2	-	many	TGCGCCAGCAGCTTGGAACGGACCGGGGAGCTGTTTTTT	CASSLERTGELFF
TRBV18	TRBJ1-5	TRBD1	many	TGTGCCAGCCAGACCGGGACAGACCAGCCCCAGCATTTT	CASQTGTDQPQHF
TRBV7-8	TRBJ2-1	TRBD2	many	TGTGCCAGCATCACCGGGACTAGCGGCTACAATGAGCAGTTCTTC	CASITGTSGYNEQFF
TRBV6-1	TRBJ2-7	-	-	TGTGCCAGCAGTGCCCGGCAGGGAGTCTACGAGCAGTACTTC	CASSARQGVYEQYF
TRBV6-5	TRBJ2-3	TRBD1	many	TGTGCCAGCAGTTACGAGGGACAGGGGTCAGATACGCAGTATTTT	CASSYEGQGSDTQYF
TRBV28	TRBJ2-3	TRBD1	few	TGTGCCAGCCTGGGACAGGGCACAGATACGCAGTATTTT	CASLGQGTDTQYF
TRBV10-3	TRBJ1-1	TRBD1	-	TGTGCCATCAGTGAGTCGGGGACAGGGGGTATCATGAACACTGAAGCTTTCTTT	CAISESGTGGIMNTEAFF
TRBV12-3/TRBV12-4	TRBJ2-7	-	-	TGTGCCAGCAGTTTAATGTACTACGAGCAGTACTTC	CASSLMYYEQYF
TRBV21-1	TRBJ2-4	-	few	TGTGCCAGCAGCATGGAGGGGGGGCCGGGCCTAGCCAAAAACATTCAGTACTTC	CASSMEGGPGLAKNIQYF
TRBV12-3/TRBV12-4	TRBJ1-2	-	-	TGTGCCAGCAGTTTCGGGGTTAACTATGGCTACACCTTC	CASSFGVNYGYTF
TRBV29-1	TRBJ1-1	-	many	TGCAGCGTTGAATCTGGGGTCACTGAAGCTTTCTTT	CSVESGVTEAFF
TRBV2	TRBJ2-7	TRBD1	few	TGTGCCAGCAGCTATGAGGGGGCAGGCGCCTACGAGCAGTACTTC	CASSYEGAGAYEQYF
TRBV2	TRBJ2-4	-	-	TGTGCCAGCAGTGCGGACCGAAACATTCAGTACTTC	CASSADRNIQYF
TRBV10-3	TRBJ1-4	-	few	TGTGCCATCAGTGCGTCCGCCGTTAATGAAAAACTGTTTTTT	CAISASAVNEKLFF
TRBV3-1	TRBJ2-1	TRBD2	few	TGTGCCAGCAGCCAAGACTACCTAGCGGGGGGCCCCTCCTACAATGAGCAGTTCTTC	CASSQDYLAGGPSYNEQFF
TRBV28	TRBJ1-6	-	few	TGTGCCAGCAGTCGTAGGGGGGATCAACGCTCCTATAATTCACCCCTCCACTTT	CASSRRGDQRSYNSPLHF
TRBV11-2	TRBJ2-1	-	many	TGTGCCAGCAGCTCCCTAACGCATAGCTACAATGAGCAGTTCTTC	CASSSLTHSYNEQFF
TRBV11-1	TRBJ2-3	-	-	TGTGCCAGCAGCTCACAGGGGAGGGCCCCAGATACGCAGTATTTT	CASSSQGRAPDTQYF
TRBV3-1	TRBJ1-2	TRBD1	few	TGTGCCAGCAGCCAACCGGGACAGGCGATTCATGGCTACACCTTC	CASSQPGQAIHGYTF
TRBV6-2/TRBV6-3	TRBJ2-3	-	many	TGTGCCAGCAGTTGGGGGGCCGAGGCAGATACGCAGTATTTT	CASSWGAEADTQYF
TRBV5-1	TRBJ1-2	TRBD1	many	TGCGCCAGCAGCTCGGACAGGGGTAGTTATGGCTACACCTTC	CASSSDRGSYGYTF
TRBV20-1	TRBJ1-3	-	-	TGCAGTGCTACGGTCACAAGCCCCTCTGGAAACACCATATATTTT	CSATVTSPSGNTIYF
TRBV27	TRBJ2-1	TRBD2	-	TGTGCCAGCAGAACAGCGGGGCTCCAGGGAGGTGAGCAGTTCTTC	CASRTAGLQGGEQFF
TRBV4-1	TRBJ2-1	-	few	TGCGCCAGCAGCTCTACGACGGGGAGCTCCTACAATGAGCAGTTCTTC	CASSSTTGSSYNEQFF
TRBV14	TRBJ2-5	-	many	TGTGCCAGCAGCCAAGGGACCGCAGAGACCCAGTACTTC	CASSQGTAETQYF
TRBV20-1	TRBJ2-7	TRBD1	-	TGCAGTGCGCAGATACCGGGACAGGGGGACGAGCAGTACTTC	CSAQIPGQGDEQYF
TRBV29-1	TRBJ2-2	-	few	TGCAGCACAAGGAGGGGGAACACCGGGGAGCTGTTTTTT	CSTRRGNTGELFF
TRBV10-3	TRBJ2-1	-	many	TGTGCCATCAGTGAGTCTCAGGATCGCGGCCACGATGAGCAGTTCTTC	CAISESQDRGHDEQFF
TRBV27	TRBJ1-2	TRBD1	-	TGTGCCAGCAGTCCCGTAGGACAGGGTAGTTCCTATGGCTACACCTTC	CASSPVGQGSSYGYTF
TRBV6-1	TRBJ2-5	TRBD1	few	TGTGCCAGCAGTACAGGGGGCCAAGAGACCCAGTACTTC	CASSTGGQETQYF
TRBV21-1	TRBJ1-6	-	few	TGTGCCAGCAGCAAAGGGGCCCGTTCACCCCTCCACTTT	CASSKGARSPLHF
TRBV7-2	TRBJ1-2	-	few	TGTGCCAGCAGCTCCCCTCAGGGGTCTGAGGTCTATGGCTACACCTTC	CASSSPQGSEVYGYTF